Below are 27 T cell receptor beta chains sequenced from a single sample in a study of T-cell reconstitution after alpha-beta-depleted transplantation in children. A library of TCRbeta sequences, prepared with unique molecular identifiers, was generated. TCRdb reanalysed the PCR reads using MiXCR and keeps one entry per CDR3 protein. Counted here are 300,000 or so distinct CDR3 sequences, approximately 23% occurring once; the ten biggest clones make up 9.5% to 12%. The material was PBMCs, mostly from graft donor cells, obtained 180 days after TCRalphabeta/CD19-depleted stem cell transplant. The receptors here all came from a male patient younger than 18 who had a stem cell transplant for acute lymphoblastic leukemia, so the T cells may come from the graft donor.

The rearrangement joins TRBV5-1 to TRBJ2-7; 7 bases map to TRBD1. There are 15 residues in the CDR3. Germline CDR1 and CDR2: SGHRS and YFSETQ. The V gene end was trimmed by 4 bases and the J gene end by 4 bases; junction bases not matched to a gene: 11. CDR3 in amino acids: CASSTSGQILYEQYF. CDR3 in DNA: TGCGCCAGCAGCACCTCGGGACAGATACTTTACGAGCAGTACTTC.

The chain carries TRBV7-9 and TRBJ2-1; D gene unclear. The CDR3 has 15 residues. With 2 bases removed from V and 5 bases from J, the gap between germline ends came to 13 bases. The germline gives CDR1 SEHNR, CDR2 FQNEAQ (reference sequence). CDR3 in amino acids: CASSLTKTKHNEQFF. The CDR3 DNA reads TGTGCCAGCAGCTTAACTAAGACCAAACACAATGAGCAGTTCTTC.

The chain recombines TRBV6-2 or TRBV6-3 with TRBJ2-1; 8 nucleotides align to TRBD2. Unmatched junction bases numbered 11, after V lost 2 bases and J lost 8 bases. CDR3 length equals 16 residues. The germline gives CDR1 MNHEY, CDR2 SVGEGT. The CDR3 nucleotides are TGTGCCAGCAGTTACCTAGCGGGCCCCCTCTGGGATGAGCAGTTCTTC. It is translated as CASSYLAGPLWDEQFF.

The chain employs TRBV10-2 and TRBJ1-2, with TRBD1 matching over 9 bases. V shed 2 bases and J 8 bases; nucleotides not matched to a gene: 18. The CDR3 sequence is 18 residues long. Germline loops: CDR1 WSHSY, CDR2 SAAADI. CDR3 coding DNA: TGCGCCAGCAGTGAGCTACCGGGACAGGGTTTTGTACTAAGGGGCTACACCTTC. Its translation is CASSELPGQGFVLRGYTF.

J is TRBJ2-5 and V is TRBV7-3; perhaps TRBD1 as D (5 bases). Germline assignment: CDR1 SGHTA and CDR2 FQGTGA. V dropped 0 bases and J dropped 0 bases, with 14 bases sitting between them. The CDR3 has 17 residues. The CDR3 here is CASSLTGRTYYQETQYF. The CDR3 nucleotides are TGTGCCAGCAGCTTAACTGGAAGGACATACTACCAAGAGACCCAGTACTTC.

The V and J genes are TRBV29-1 and TRBJ2-5; the match to TRBD1 covers 9 bases. After removal of 3 bases from V and 2 bases from J, the junction contained 13 bases not matched to a gene. The CDR3 length is 17 residues. Per germline, CDR1 SQVTM and CDR2 ANQGSEA. In DNA, the CDR3 is TGCAGCGTTGATTTGGACAGGGGACGTATTGGGCAAGAGACCCAGTACTTC. Translating it yields CSVDLDRGRIGQETQYF.

CDR3 sequence reads: CASSYDRESLYEQYF. CDR3 bases: TGTGCCAGCAGCTACGACAGGGAATCTCTCTACGAGCAGTACTTC. The J gene is TRBJ2-7, the V gene TRBV28; TRBD1 aligns across 7 bases. V lost 6 bases to trimming and J lost 3 bases; unmatched junction nucleotides: 11. CDR3 length equals 15 residues. Germline V gene sequence: CDR1 MDHEN, CDR2 SYDVKM.

Details on this clonotype: This may arise from a read error, as a much more abundant clone is one base away. V usage is TRBV29-1 and J usage is TRBJ2-5; D is unresolved. The CDR3 length is 14 residues. The V and J ends lost 4 bases and 4 bases respectively, with 16 bases between them. From germline, CDR1 is SQVTM and CDR2 ANQGSEA. This chain's CDR3 is CSVAPLNYGETQYF. The CDR3 DNA is TGCAGCGTTGCACCATTGAACTACGGAGAGACCCAGTACTTC.

CDR3 nucleotides: TGTGCCAGCAGTCCGGGGACAGGTGAGAATGAGCAGTTCTTC. It encodes CASSPGTGENEQFF. The chain combines TRBV12-3 or TRBV12-4 with TRBJ2-1; 8 nucleotides match TRBD1. V shed 5 bases and J 7 bases; nucleotides not matched to a gene: 7. The CDR3 is 14 amino acids.

V usage is TRBV18 and J usage is TRBJ1-6; 9 bases match TRBD1. The junction had 3 bases not matched to a gene; V was cut back by 0 bases and J by 9 bases. The CDR3 loop spans 15 amino acids. CDR1 and CDR2 (germline): KGHSH, LQKENI. The CDR3 region is CASSPPGQGSSPLHF. The CDR3 coding sequence is TGTGCCAGCTCACCACCGGGACAGGGAAGTTCACCCCTCCACTTT.

This clonotype was observed a handful of times. The chain links TRBV27 to TRBJ2-4; 8 nucleotides agree with TRBD1. The CDR3 totals 15 residues. V lost 6 bases to trimming and J lost 1 base; unmatched junction nucleotides: 5. Germline V gene data show CDR1 as MNHEY and CDR2 as SMNVEV (reference sequence). CDR3 nucleotides: TGTGCCAGCAGCAAGGACAGGGCGGCCAAAAACATTCAGTACTTC. Its protein is CASSKDRAAKNIQYF.

This clonotype was observed a handful of times. The chain combines TRBV7-3 with TRBJ2-1; D is uncertain. The CDR3 covers 12 residues. Looked up from germline, CDR1 is SGHTA and CDR2 is FQGTGA. Trimming removed 2 bases from V and 6 bases from J, with 5 bases in between. The CDR3 here is CASSLPSNEQFF. The CDR3 DNA reads TGTGCCAGCAGCTTACCTTCCAATGAGCAGTTCTTC.

In this sample, this clonotype turned up a few times. The chain links TRBV7-6 to TRBJ1-3, with 7 nucleotides matching TRBD1. V lost 4 bases to trimming and J lost 2 bases; unmatched junction nucleotides: 2. CDR3 size: 14 residues. Germline CDR1 SGHVS, CDR2 FNYEAQ. CDR3 protein: CASSSRGPGNTIYF. CDR3 nucleotide sequence: TGTGCCAGCAGCTCGAGGGGGCCTGGAAACACCATATATTTT.

This clonotype was observed a handful of times. The gene calls are TRBV9 and TRBJ2-7; the match to TRBD2 covers 7 bases. CDR3 length: 14 amino acids. Germline V gene data show CDR1 as SGDLS and CDR2 as YYNGEE. V shed 4 bases and J 3 bases; nucleotides not matched to a gene: 7. The CDR3 protein is CASSPGDYHYEQYF. DNA for the CDR3: TGTGCCAGCAGCCCCGGGGACTACCACTACGAGCAGTACTTC.

The chain links TRBV3-1 to TRBJ1-1; D possibly corresponds to TRBD1 (5 bases). From germline, CDR1 is LGHDT and CDR2 YNNKEL (reference sequence). The V and J ends lost 0 bases and 5 bases respectively, with 16 bases between them. This CDR3 is 16 amino acids long. CDR3 residues: CASSQDAFRAGTEAFF. For the CDR3, the DNA is TGTGCCAGCAGCCAAGATGCCTTCAGGGCGGGTACTGAAGCTTTCTTT.

The rearrangement joins TRBV7-9 to TRBJ2-1; weak D call: TRBD1 (5 bases). The CDR3 runs 16 residues. In germline, CDR1 is SEHNR, CDR2 FQNEAQ (reference sequence). Trimming pared 4 bases from V and 6 bases from J, leaving 19 bases between. This CDR3 is CASSYPDMQTRNEQFF. The CDR3 DNA follows: TGTGCCAGCAGCTACCCGGACATGCAGACGCGCAATGAGCAGTTCTTC.

The rearrangement uses TRBV7-9 and TRBJ2-7; possibly TRBD1 or TRBD2 for D (5 bases each). Looked up from germline, CDR1 is SEHNR and CDR2 is FQNEAQ (reference sequence). The CDR3 is made up of 15 amino acids. V was pared by 2 bases and J by 7 bases, with 18 bases between. The chain's CDR3 is CASSLRVGPSGEQYF. CDR3 bases: TGTGCCAGCAGCTTACGGGTGGGACCTTCTGGGGAGCAGTACTTC.

This rearrangement joins TRBV9 to TRBJ2-1; 13 positions match TRBD2. The CDR3 runs 17 residues. Per germline, CDR1 SGDLS and CDR2 YYNGEE. The junction had 6 bases not matched to a gene; V was cut back by 3 bases and J by 3 bases. The CDR3 nucleotides read TGTGCCAGCAGCGATGGACTAGCGGGAGTGGTCTACAATGAGCAGTTCTTC. Its protein is CASSDGLAGVVYNEQFF.

This clonotype was seen a handful of times. V is TRBV29-1 and J is TRBJ1-2; maybe TRBD1 (5 bases). V was trimmed by 7 bases and J by 4 bases, leaving 19 bases between them. Looked up from germline, CDR1 is SQVTM and CDR2 is ANQGSEA. This CDR3 comprises 14 residues. As DNA, the CDR3 is TGCAGCGCCAGACCGGCAGGGCTAGTCTATGGCTACACCTTC. Protein product: CSARPAGLVYGYTF.

The chain carries TRBV24-1 and TRBJ2-1, with 7 bases fitting TRBD2. Germline V gene data show CDR1 as KGHDR and CDR2 as SFDVKD. Trimming at V came to 2 bases and at J to 5 bases, leaving 8 bases not matched to a gene. This CDR3 is 16 amino acids long. The CDR3 loop is CATSDSRGRNNNEQFF. CDR3 DNA: TGTGCCACCAGTGATTCGCGGGGGAGAAACAACAATGAGCAGTTCTTC.

The sample holds a few counts of this clonotype. The chain links TRBV12-3 or TRBV12-4 to TRBJ2-2; D call uncertain. The CDR3 runs to 15 residues. V lost 6 bases, J lost 2 bases, and 13 bases lay in between. CDR3 sequence reads: CASSPDILNTGELFF. The CDR3 DNA follows: TGTGCCAGCAGCCCGGATATACTTAACACCGGGGAGCTGTTTTTT.

This clonotype appeared a few times. This chain connects TRBV7-6 to TRBJ2-7, with 14 bases identical to TRBD2. Trimming removed 6 bases from V and 7 bases from J; junction bases left unmatched: 5. Per the germline V gene, CDR1 is SGHVS and CDR2 is FNYEAQ. This CDR3 has 14 residues. CDR3 nucleotides: TGTGCCAGCAGGACTAGCGGGAGGGCCAGTGAGCAGTACTTC. This sequence encodes CASRTSGRASEQYF.

The chain joins TRBV4-2 to TRBJ2-5, with D possibly being TRBD2 (5 bases). The CDR3 length is 15 residues. V was clipped by 0 bases and J by 0 bases, with 8 bases between them. Germline V CDR1 and CDR2: LGHNA, YNFKEQ. The CDR3 sequence: CASSQEWGDQETQYF. Here the CDR3 DNA reads TGTGCCAGCAGCCAAGAATGGGGAGACCAAGAGACCCAGTACTTC.

V gene TRBV9 combines with J gene TRBJ2-7; the D is unclear. CDR1 and CDR2 from the germline V gene are SGDLS and YYNGEE. V lost 3 bases to trimming and J lost 6 bases, with 10 bases between them. The CDR3 has 12 amino acids. The CDR3 nucleotides are TGTGCCAGCAGCGCCGGCCTTTCCGAGCAGTACTTC. This translates into CASSAGLSEQYF.

The CDR3 spells CSVEVRPRYEQYF. The CDR3 region has the DNA TGCAGCGTTGAAGTCCGACCCCGCTACGAGCAGTACTTC. V gene TRBV29-1 combines with J gene TRBJ2-7, with D unclear. Germline V lookup: CDR1 SQVTM, CDR2 ANQGSEA. The germline V and J ends were trimmed by 1 base and 3 bases, with 10 bases remaining between them. The CDR3 loop spans 13 amino acids.

There are a few counts of this clonotype. The chain recombines TRBV27 with TRBJ1-4; D not resolved. V was cut by 3 bases and J by 7 bases, with 9 bases left in between. Germline V CDR1 and CDR2: MNHEY, SMNVEV (reference sequence). The CDR3 runs to 13 residues. The CDR3 loop is CASSFWGSEKLFF. CDR3 nucleotide sequence: TGTGCCAGCAGTTTTTGGGGAAGTGAAAAACTGTTTTTT.

The rearrangement links TRBV7-9 to TRBJ2-4, with 8 bases aligning to TRBD1. Germline values: CDR1 SEHNR, CDR2 FQNEAQ (reference sequence). This CDR3 spans 16 amino acids. V lost 5 bases, J lost 4 bases, and 10 bases stayed unmatched. This CDR3 reads CASSLWTGRRKNIQYF. The CDR3 DNA reads as TGTGCCAGCAGCCTTTGGACAGGGCGTCGGAAAAACATTCAGTACTTC.